Listed below are T cell receptor beta chains from one sample, sequenced in a study of OX40 agonist ivuxolimab in advanced cancers. TCRdb keeps only in-frame clones here, not all; method: immunoSEQ multiplex PCR. The profile covers 40,000 to 60,000 clones, with roughly three quarters appearing a single time and 7.3% taken by the ten largest. The sequencing here drew on CD4+ or CD8+ T cells sorted from blood, taken in a trial of the OX40 agonist ivuxolimab. The receptors derive from an adult with an advanced solid tumor such as melanoma, head and neck, liver or kidney cancer. CDR3s include the opening cysteine and the closing phenylalanine or tryptophan. A D gene is named only where the DNA matches it firmly. Not every row has a clone size; where given, it reads once, few, many or a size class.

cdr3_nt	cdr3_aa	clone_size	v_call	j_call	d_call
TGTGCCAGCTCAGGAGGAGAGACCCAGTACTTC	CASSGGETQYF	.	TRBV18	TRBJ2-5	.
TGTGCCAGCAGCTTAGAGGGGACTAGCGGGAGGTTCTACAATGAGCAGTTCTTC	CASSLEGTSGRFYNEQFF	few	TRBV7-2	TRBJ2-1	TRBD2
TGCGCCAGCAGCTGGCTCGCGGTGAACACTGAAGCTTTCTTT	CASSWLAVNTEAFF	large	TRBV5-1	TRBJ1-1	.
TGCGCCAGCAGTGAGTCGGGTGGAGGTTATGGCGAGCAGTACTTC	CASSESGGGYGEQYF	few	TRBV10-1	TRBJ2-7	.
TGTGCCAGTAGCAAAAACCCCGGACTAGCGGTTTACGAGCAGTACTTC	CASSKNPGLAVYEQYF	.	TRBV19	TRBJ2-7	TRBD2
TGTGCCAGCAGCGCACTCCCTAGCGGGAGGGCTGGAGATACGCAGTATTTT	CASSALPSGRAGDTQYF	.	TRBV7-6	TRBJ2-3	TRBD2
TGCGCCAGCACCTTCGGGGGGAAACCCACAGATACGCAGTATTTT	CASTFGGKPTDTQYF	.	TRBV5-1	TRBJ2-3	TRBD2
TGTGCCAGCGCATCTCGCGGGTTGGGGACAGATACGCAGTATTTT	CASASRGLGTDTQYF	.	TRBV6-6	TRBJ2-3	.
TGCGCCAGCAGCCAAGATCGGAACACTGAAGCTTTCTTT	CASSQDRNTEAFF	once	TRBV4-3	TRBJ1-1	.
TGCGCCAGCAGTGATGCGCGGCCGGAGTACGGAGAGACCCAGTACTTC	CASSDARPEYGETQYF	.	TRBV10-1	TRBJ2-5	.
TGCGCCAGCAGCTCGGGGGGAGGCGAAAAACTGTTTTTT	CASSSGGGEKLFF	.	TRBV5-1	TRBJ1-4	.
TGTGCCAGCAGCCCCCCCGGGACAGGGAGCCGAGGCTACACCTTC	CASSPPGTGSRGYTF	.	TRBV7-2	TRBJ1-2	TRBD1
TGTGCCAGCAGCCTTCGGGGGACAGGGATCGAGCAGTACTTC	CASSLRGTGIEQYF	.	TRBV6-5	TRBJ2-7	TRBD1
TGTGCTAGTGGGAATTCAGACAGGGAAGCTTTCTTT	CASGNSDREAFF	.	TRBV12-5	TRBJ1-1	.
TGTGCCAGTAGTATTCTTTCCGGGACCGAAGTCGTCTTT	CASSILSGTEVVF	.	TRBV19	TRBJ1-1	.
TGCGCCAGCAGCCAAGATCCGGGGCTTAACTATGGCTACACCTTC	CASSQDPGLNYGYTF	once	TRBV4-1	TRBJ1-2	.
TGCGCCAGCAGCTTGGAAAGGGGCGCCGAAGCTTTCTTT	CASSLERGAEAFF	.	TRBV5-1	TRBJ1-1	.
TGTGCCATCAGTGACCCCACAGAGAGCAATCAGCCCCAGCATTTT	CAISDPTESNQPQHF	.	TRBV10-3	TRBJ1-5	.
TGTGCCAGCAGCTTAACCGGGACGGGTCCTTATGGCTACACCTTC	CASSLTGTGPYGYTF	.	TRBV7-2	TRBJ1-2	.
TGTGCCAGCAGCTTGGGGGGGACAGGTGGAAACACCATATATTTT	CASSLGGTGGNTIYF	.	TRBV5-4	TRBJ1-3	TRBD1
TGTGCCAGCAGCGCGTCGCCAGGGATTTCCTACGAGCAGTACTTC	CASSASPGISYEQYF	.	TRBV9	TRBJ2-7	.
TGTGCCAGCAGCTTATCTGGGGCCTGGGGAGAGACCCAGTACTTC	CASSLSGAWGETQYF	once	TRBV11-2	TRBJ2-5	.
.	CASSQDLFFGVDTQYF	.	TRBV14	TRBJ2-3	.